These T cell receptor beta chains were read from a single sample in a study of cytomegalovirus exposure and HLA in healthy donors. Profiling relied on immunoSEQ multiplex PCR, and the TCRdb table lists in-frame clones only, not all of them. The table for this sample gives roughly 82,000 clones. Sequencing was done on a sample of PBMCs. The source of these receptors is a woman in her sixties in good health and CMV-seronegative. Each CDR3 is given with its conserved first and last residue.

TRBJ2-5	TRBV5-5	CASRTWTGGGETQYF
TRBJ1-1	TRBV20-1	CSGEGSAESFF
TRBJ2-5	TRBV19	CASSTTPGVGETQYF
TRBJ2-3	TRBV11-3	CASSPGQGRVDTQYF
TRBJ2-1	TRBV10-2	CASSFSGGNEQFF
TRBJ2-7	TRBV19	CASSIDRSSGYSYEQYF
TRBJ2-1	TRBV6-5	CASSYRGTSGYNEQFF
TRBJ1-3	TRBV28	CASSMDRFGGNTIYF
TRBJ2-3	TRBV6-4	CASRAGLAGADTQYF
TRBJ2-1	TRBV27	CASMEVAGGPGNEQFF
TRBJ2-2	TRBV10-3	CAISDSSGRAIDGELFF
TRBJ1-2	TRBV7-2	CASSVQGEDGYTF
TRBJ1-2	TRBV15	CATSRVPPNGYTF
TRBJ2-3	TRBV27	CASSPPPTVGTDTQYF
TRBJ2-1	TRBV28	CASTNAGGASYNEQFF
TRBJ2-3	TRBV7-2	CASSQPDRVSTDTQYF
TRBJ2-1	TRBV5-1	CASNLVLANNEQFF
TRBJ1-3	TRBV28	CASSLPSGATRNTIYF
TRBJ2-5	TRBV9	CASSGPRLAGEIQETQYF
TRBJ2-3	TRBV29-1	CSVEIGTPGTEPFTDTQYF
TRBJ1-1	TRBV30	CAWSRDSLNMNTEAFF
TRBJ1-5	TRBV20-1	CRGGGFQAQHF
TRBJ2-7	TRBV30	CAWRGAGAYEQYF
TRBJ2-3	TRBV6-1	CASRRAGGLTDTQYF
TRBJ2-2	TRBV5-1	CASSPDSNTGELFF
TRBJ2-7	TRBV13	CASSPSSGGYEQYF
TRBJ1-4	TRBV28	CASSNPSTGTNEKLFF
TRBJ2-3	TRBV2	CASSAYPVSGSGRVPTDTQYF
TRBJ2-2	TRBV30	CAWSPRTVVNTGELFF
TRBJ2-7	TRBV21-1	CATRFRVRKAYEQYF
TRBJ1-1	TRBV5-4	CASSHPEGQGAGRGTEAFF
TRBJ1-2	TRBV6-4	CASSDSDSNYGYTF
TRBJ2-5	TRBV7-2	CASSLGRSGETQYF
TRBJ2-1	TRBV6-6	CASSYSAASGSNEQFF
TRBJ2-1	TRBV19	CASRKGERDGQFF
TRBJ1-2	TRBV6-6	CASSYSGTDYGYTF
TRBJ1-4	TRBV6-5	CASTTSQVREKLFF
TRBJ2-5	TRBV19	CASSPGTSGQETQYF
TRBJ2-3	TRBV28	CASRLTSTDTQYF
TRBJ2-6	TRBV5-1	CASSLASVAGANVLTF
TRBJ2-5	TRBV6-5	CASNYRGGETQYF
TRBJ2-3	TRBV10-3	CAISASSTDTQYF
TRBJ2-1	TRBV27	CASSLRELYNEQFF
TRBJ2-3	TRBV9	CASSIYPEGGNIDTQYF
TRBJ2-4	TRBV4-2	CASSQGRGVNIQYF
TRBJ2-2	TRBV11-3	CASSLGSGRAAGELFF
TRBJ2-7	TRBV11-2	CASSLGQGREQYF
TRBJ1-1	TRBV10-3	CAISEPDRGRFKAFF
TRBJ2-4	TRBV6-1	CASMREAKNIQYF
TRBJ2-1	TRBV27	CASSINYNEQFF
TRBJ1-2	TRBV6-4	CASIVTGGWYGYTF